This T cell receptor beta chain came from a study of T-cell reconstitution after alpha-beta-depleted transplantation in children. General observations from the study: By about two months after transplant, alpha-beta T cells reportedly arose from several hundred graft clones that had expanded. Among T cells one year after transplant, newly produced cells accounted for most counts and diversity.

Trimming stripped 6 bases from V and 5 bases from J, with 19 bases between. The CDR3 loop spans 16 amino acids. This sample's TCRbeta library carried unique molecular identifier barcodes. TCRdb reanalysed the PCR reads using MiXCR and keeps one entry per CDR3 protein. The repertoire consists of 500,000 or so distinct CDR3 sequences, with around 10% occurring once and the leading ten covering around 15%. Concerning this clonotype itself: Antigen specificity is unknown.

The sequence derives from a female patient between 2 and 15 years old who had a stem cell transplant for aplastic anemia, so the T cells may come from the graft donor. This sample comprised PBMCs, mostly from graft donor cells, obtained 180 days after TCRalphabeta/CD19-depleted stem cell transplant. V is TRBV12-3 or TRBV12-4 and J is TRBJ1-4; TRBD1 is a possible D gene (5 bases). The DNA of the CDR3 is TGTGCCAGCAGACCCGGGGGGAGGAAAGGGAATGAAAAACTGTTTTTT. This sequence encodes CASRPGGRKGNEKLFF.